This entry lists 10 T cell receptor beta chains sequenced from one sample in a study of blood T cell repertoires in COVID-19. Assay: immunoSEQ multiplex PCR; the TCRdb copy retains only in-frame clones and omits some. The sample contains a few hundred thousand clones, about 89% of which appear only once. Sequenced input: peripheral blood. The receptors derive from a woman in her fifties or sixties with acute or convalescent COVID-19.

The CDR3 reads CASSVGSGTHNEQFF. CDR3 DNA: TGTGCCAGCAGCGTAGGAAGCGGGACCCACAATGAGCAGTTCTTC. The chain couples TRBV9 to TRBJ2-1; 7 nucleotides match TRBD2. The V gene end was trimmed by 0 bases and the J gene end by 5 bases; junction bases not matched to a gene: 5. The CDR3 is 15 residues long. Germline CDR1 is SGDLS and CDR2 is YYNGEE.

This chain links TRBV3-1 (or the pseudogene TRBV3-2) with TRBJ2-7, with TRBD2 identical over 7 bases. This CDR3 comprises 14 residues. Per the germline V gene, CDR1 is LGHDT and CDR2 is YNNKEL (reference sequence). With 4 bases clipped from V and 3 bases from J, the junction kept 6 bases outside the gene matches. CDR3 in amino acids: CASSLGEGSYEQYF. In DNA form, the CDR3 reads TGTGCCAGCAGCCTTGGGGAGGGCAGCTACGAGCAGTACTTC.

V gene TRBV7-2 combines with J gene TRBJ1-4; a weak D match, TRBD1 (5 bases). This CDR3 is built from 14 residues. Between the trimmed V and J ends, which lost 1 base and 7 bases, there was a span of 10 bases. The germline CDR1 and CDR2 sequences are SGHTA and FQGNSA. In nucleotides, the CDR3 is TGTGCCAGCAGCTTAGAGCCAGGGTCTGAAAAACTGTTTTTT. It is translated as CASSLEPGSEKLFF. Based on the CDR3 plus reference TRBV7-2 and TRBJ1-4, the full variable domain is GAGVSQSPSNKVTEKGKDVELRCDPISGHTALYWYRQSLGQGLEFLIYFQGNSAPDKSGLPSDRFSAERTGGSVSTLTIQRTQQEDSAVYLCASSLEPGSEKLFFGSGTQLSVL.

In its sample, this clone was seen a few times. This sequence joins TRBV19 and TRBJ1-2; no firm D call. The CDR3 loop spans 13 amino acids. V was cut by 5 bases and J by 8 bases, with 15 bases left in between. Germline V gene sequence: CDR1 LNHDA, CDR2 SQIVND (reference sequence). The CDR3 reads CASSVRDFYGYTF. The CDR3 region has the DNA TGTGCCAGTAGTGTTAGAGATTTCTACGGCTACACCTTC.

This sequence joins TRBV6-5 and TRBJ1-1, with unresolved D. The germline V and J ends were trimmed by 7 bases and 1 base, with 13 bases remaining between them. The V gene's germline CDR1 is MNHEY and CDR2 SVGAGI. The length of the CDR3 is 14 residues. The CDR3 reads CASTTRVGNTEAFF. The CDR3 nucleotides are TGTGCCAGCACCACGAGGGTAGGGAACACTGAAGCTTTCTTT.

The chain uses TRBV15 and TRBJ2-7; D ambiguous. Germline V gene sequence: CDR1 LNHNV, CDR2 YYDKDF (reference sequence). This CDR3 is built from 18 residues. V shed 1 base and J shed 2 bases, with 21 bases lying between them. CDR3 residues: CATSRGPYSGLLAYEQYF. Written as DNA, the CDR3 is TGTGCCACCAGCAGAGGACCTTACAGTGGCCTCCTTGCCTACGAGCAGTACTTC.

The V and J genes are TRBV4-2 and TRBJ1-4; 7 nucleotides match TRBD1. The germline V gene encodes CDR1 LGHNA and CDR2 YNFKEQ. This CDR3 comprises 20 residues. V trimming: 1 base; J trimming: 0 bases; junction bases outside the gene matches: 14. The CDR3 region is CASSQGQARGWIATNEKLFF. Here the CDR3 DNA reads TGTGCCAGCAGCCAAGGACAGGCCAGGGGGTGGATTGCAACTAATGAAAAACTGTTTTTT.

The chain's CDR3 is CASSPIARHTQYF. The CDR3 DNA reads TGTGCCAGCTCACCCATCGCGAGGCATACGCAGTATTTT. V usage is TRBV18 and J usage is TRBJ2-3, with unresolved D. Per the germline V gene, CDR1 is KGHSH and CDR2 is LQKENI. V was shortened by 3 bases and J by 7 bases, with 11 bases between the two germline ends. There are 13 residues in the CDR3.

This chain uses TRBV5-1 with TRBJ2-6, with 8 bases matching TRBD1. V gave up 1 base and J gave up 1 base; unmatched junction bases: 7. This CDR3 is built from 18 residues. Germline CDR1 and CDR2: SGHRS and YFSETQ. CDR3 DNA: TGCGCCAGCAGCTTGCTATCAGGGGGCGAATCTGGGGCCAACGTCCTGACTTTC. Protein product: CASSLLSGGESGANVLTF.

The rearrangement joins TRBV11-2 to TRBJ2-7, with D perhaps TRBD1 (6 bases). V lost 5 bases and J 0 bases, leaving 14 bases between the germline ends. The CDR3 runs 15 residues. Germline loops: CDR1 SGHAT, CDR2 FQNNGV. The CDR3 spells CASSPQGGISYEQYF. Here the CDR3 DNA reads TGTGCCAGCAGCCCCCAAGGGGGTATCTCCTACGAGCAGTACTTC.